Listed here are 16 T cell receptor beta chains from one sample, sequenced in a study of memory CD4+ T cells and cytomegalovirus serostatus. Single viable CD3+CD4+CD8-CD45RO+ cells were sorted as the memory CD4+ T cells. Profiled with immunoSEQ multiplex PCR; TCRdb holds only in-frame clones, not every one. The sample consists of fewer than 40,000 clones, roughly 78% of them appearing once. Sequences were obtained from memory CD4+ T cells from blood. These receptors all stem from an adult in good health and CMV-seropositive.

The chain employs TRBV4-2 and TRBJ1-3, with D perhaps TRBD1 (5 bases). The CDR3 runs to 17 residues. V was shortened by 0 bases and J by 0 bases, with 12 bases between the two germline ends. CDR1 is LGHNA, CDR2 YNFKEQ, per germline. DNA of the CDR3: TGTGCCAGCAGCCAAGAGGGACGGTTTGTCTCTGGAAACACCATATATTTT. It codes for CASSQEGRFVSGNTIYF.

The chain recombines TRBV7-2 with TRBJ2-5; 7 nucleotides match TRBD2. The CDR3 totals 16 residues. CDR1 is SGHTA and CDR2 is FQGNSA in the germline V gene. The V and J ends lost 4 bases and 3 bases, in that order; junction bases with no gene match: 11. The CDR3 sequence: CASSYPPSGTKETQYF. As DNA, the CDR3 is TGTGCCAGCAGCTACCCTCCAAGCGGGACTAAAGAGACCCAGTACTTC.

The chain is built from TRBV29-1 and TRBJ1-1; D remains ambiguous. The CDR3 runs 11 residues. Per germline, CDR1 SQVTM and CDR2 ANQGSEA. V was shortened by 7 bases and J by 4 bases, with 10 bases between the two germline ends. The CDR3 sequence: CSGKGATEAFF. CDR3 coding DNA: TGCAGCGGGAAGGGCGCCACTGAAGCTTTCTTT.

The chain employs TRBV9 and TRBJ2-5; D is ambiguous. This CDR3 spans 13 amino acids. CDR1 and CDR2 (germline): SGDLS, YYNGEE. Between the trimmed V and J ends, which lost 2 bases and 4 bases, there was a span of 9 bases. CDR3 protein: CASSVDTRETQYF. CDR3 nucleotides: TGTGCCAGCAGCGTCGACACCCGAGAGACCCAGTACTTC.

The chain combines TRBV6-1 with TRBJ2-5, with 10 nucleotides matching TRBD1. Per the germline V gene, CDR1 is MNHNS and CDR2 is SASEGT. The trim removed 6 bases at V and 5 bases at J, leaving 6 bases unmatched. The CDR3 loop spans 14 amino acids. The CDR3 reads CASRLTGGAETQYF. CDR3 DNA: TGTGCCAGCAGACTGACAGGGGGCGCTGAGACCCAGTACTTC.

The rearrangement joins TRBV19 to TRBJ2-3; no reliable D call. The germline V gene encodes CDR1 LNHDA and CDR2 SQIVND (reference sequence). V lost 5 bases to trimming and J lost 6 bases, with 15 bases between them. The CDR3 length is 14 residues. The CDR3 DNA reads as TGTGCCAGTAGTTCTCAGAGTGGGGTCGATACGCAGTATTTT. Translation gives CASSSQSGVDTQYF.

The chain is built from TRBV19 and TRBJ2-2; 8 bases are a match to TRBD2. The germline V gene has CDR1 LNHDA and CDR2 SQIVND (reference sequence). CDR3 length equals 15 residues. V lost 4 bases and J lost 5; bases outside the gene matches: 6. The CDR3 region has the DNA TGTGCCAGTAGTAGCGGGGGGACTCGGACCGGGGAGCTGTTTTTT. Amino acids: CASSSGGTRTGELFF.

The count of this clone is one. The chain has TRBV6-5 and TRBJ2-3; the D gene could be TRBD1 or TRBD2 (5 bases each). The germline V gene has CDR1 MNHEY and CDR2 SVGAGI. The V end lost 6 bases, the J end lost 4 bases, and 8 bases lay between the germline ends. The CDR3 is 12 amino acids. The CDR3 nucleotides read TGTGCCAGCAGGGGGGTTTCAGATACGCAGTATTTT. Its protein is CASRGVSDTQYF.

The CDR3 DNA reads as TGTGCCAGCAGCCCATCGGGAGGGAAAGTAGGAAACACCATATATTTT. It translates to CASSPSGGKVGNTIYF. The V call is TRBV7-9, the J call TRBJ1-3; D uncertain. Trimming took 5 bases from V and 4 from J, leaving 18 bases between them. CDR1 SEHNR and CDR2 FQNEAQ come from the germline V gene (reference sequence). The length of the CDR3 is 16 residues.

The genes are TRBV5-4 and TRBJ1-1; the D is unclear. V lost 1 base and J lost 2, with 18 bases in between. Germline lookup yields CDR1 SGHNT and CDR2 YYREEE (reference sequence). The CDR3 has 17 amino acids. The CDR3 sequence: CASSLFRGSPLNTEAFF. The CDR3 region has the DNA TGTGCCAGCAGCTTGTTTCGTGGATCCCCGTTAAACACTGAAGCTTTCTTT.

This clone appeared once. The chain carries TRBV29-1 and TRBJ2-5, with 9 bases aligning to TRBD1. The DNA end is more similar to TRBJ2-7, so the J call may be wrong. This CDR3 is built from 14 residues. Germline V gives CDR1 SQVTM, CDR2 ANQGSEA. CDR3: CSVKGTGSNYEQYF. As DNA, the CDR3 is TGCAGCGTCAAAGGGACAGGGTCTAACTACGAGCAGTACTTC.

The CDR3 reads CASSSRGFRGTEAFF. CDR3 in DNA: TGTGCCAGCAGTTCCAGGGGATTCCGCGGCACTGAAGCTTTCTTT. This chain uses TRBV6-5 with TRBJ1-1; the D gene is possibly TRBD1 (6 bases). The CDR3 sequence is 15 residues long. Trimming left V 4 bases short and J 4 bases short, with 16 bases between. Germline CDR1 MNHEY, CDR2 SVGAGI.

The chain combines TRBV5-8 with TRBJ2-1, with D uncertain. CDR1 is SGHTS and CDR2 is YDEGEE in the germline V gene. The CDR3 sequence is 13 residues long. Trimming shortened V by 0 bases and J by 6 bases, and 7 bases separated the two germline ends. The CDR3: CASSLARSNEQFF. The DNA of the CDR3 is TGTGCCAGCAGCTTGGCCAGGAGCAATGAGCAGTTCTTC. The full variable domain, in which reference TRBV5-8 and TRBJ2-1 provide the parts outside the CDR3, is EAGVTQSPTHLIKTRGQQATLRCSPISGHTSVYWYQQALGLGLQFLLWYDEGEERNRGNFPPRFSGRQFPNYSSELNVNALELEDSALYLCASSLARSNEQFFGPGTRLTVL.

This clone came up once. The gene calls are TRBV7-2 and TRBJ1-6, with a possible D match to TRBD1 (5 bases). Deletions cut 5 bases from V and 9 bases from J, with 8 bases between. CDR3 size: 12 residues. Germline values: CDR1 SGHTA, CDR2 FQGNSA. The chain's CDR3 is CASSRDLSPLHF. The CDR3 DNA reads TGTGCCAGCAGCAGGGACCTTTCACCCCTCCACTTT.

This rearrangement joins TRBV9 to TRBJ2-7; D uncertain. Germline V CDR1 and CDR2: SGDLS, YYNGEE. The germline V and J ends were trimmed by 3 bases and 3 bases, with 10 bases remaining between them. The CDR3 is 13 amino acids. The CDR3 loop is CASSALPHYEQYF. The CDR3 DNA is TGTGCCAGCAGCGCACTTCCCCACTACGAGCAGTACTTC.

The chain links TRBV11-2 to TRBJ2-5; D possibly corresponds to TRBD1 (6 bases). Trimming left V 4 bases short and J 4 bases short, with 19 bases between. Germline V gene lookup returns CDR1 SGHAT and CDR2 FQNNGV. The CDR3 spans 16 residues. The CDR3, as DNA: TGTGCCAGCAGCTCTCGCCCCATCAGAGGGGGAGAGACCCAGTACTTC. Amino acids: CASSSRPIRGGETQYF.